What follows are 9 T cell receptor beta chains derived from one specimen sequenced in a study of cytomegalovirus exposure and HLA in healthy donors. Only in-frame clones appear in the TCRdb table, and some are missing; sequencing was by immunoSEQ multiplex PCR. This sample has roughly 50,000 clones, with more than 75% found just once. Sequencing was carried out using PBMCs. These receptors came from a young man in good health and CMV-seronegative.

The rearrangement joins TRBV6-5 to TRBJ1-4; D is unclear. Looked up from germline, CDR1 is MNHEY and CDR2 is SVGAGI. The CDR3 is made up of 13 amino acids. V was shortened by 5 bases and J by 7 bases, with 11 bases between the two germline ends. The CDR3 sequence: CASSTSRREKLFF. The CDR3, as DNA: TGTGCCAGCAGTACGTCCAGGCGTGAAAAACTGTTTTTT.

The CDR3 region has the DNA TGTGCCAGCAGCCAAGAAATTGGCGGTACTTACGAGCAGTACTTC. Translating it yields CASSQEIGGTYEQYF. This chain connects TRBV14 to TRBJ2-7, with unresolved D. The CDR3 covers 15 residues. Germline V gene sequence: CDR1 SGHDN, CDR2 FVKESK. The V and J ends lost 0 bases and 4 bases respectively, with 13 bases between them. The full variable domain, with the rest looked up from reference TRBV14 and TRBJ2-7, is EAGVTQFPSHSVIEKGQTVTLRCDPISGHDNLYWYRRVMGKEIKFLLHFVKESKQDESGMPNNRFLAERTGGTYSTLKVQPAELEDSGVYFCASSQEIGGTYEQYFGPGTRLTVT.

The rearrangement uses TRBV6-5 and TRBJ1-3; tentative D call: TRBD1 (5 bases). Per germline, CDR1 MNHEY and CDR2 SVGAGI. The CDR3 contains 15 residues. The V end lost 0 bases, the J end lost 4 bases, and 10 bases lay between the germline ends. The CDR3 here is CASSYSTVPGNTIYF. The DNA for the CDR3 is TGTGCCAGCAGTTACTCGACAGTTCCCGGAAACACCATATATTTT.

The chain combines TRBV20-1 with TRBJ2-7; D is perhaps TRBD1 (6 bases). The CDR3 length is 11 residues. V was trimmed by 1 base and J by 5 bases, leaving 6 bases between them. Germline V gene data show CDR1 as DFQATT and CDR2 as SNEGSKA (reference sequence). The CDR3 coding sequence is TGCAGTGCTAGAGCAGGGGACGAGCAGTACTTC. Amino acid sequence: CSARAGDEQYF.

This rearrangement joins TRBV10-3 to TRBJ2-1; possibly TRBD2 for D (6 bases). CDR1 and CDR2 from the germline V gene are ENHRY and SYGVKD. V was pared by 5 bases and J by 5 bases, with 10 bases between. The CDR3 extends over 13 amino acids. In nucleotides, the CDR3 is TGTGCCATCAGTAATAGCGGAAACAATGAGCAGTTCTTC. Translated, it gives CAISNSGNNEQFF.

The chain employs TRBV7-2 and TRBJ2-1; the match to TRBD2 covers 9 bases. This CDR3 region has 17 residues. V dropped 2 bases and J dropped 7; count of bases not matched to a gene: 12. Germline loops: CDR1 SGHTA, CDR2 FQGNSA. CDR3 DNA sequence: TGTGCCAGCAGCTTAAGGTTGCGGGAGGGCCGTTCGAATGAGCAGTTCTTC. Amino acids: CASSLRLREGRSNEQFF.

This chain joins TRBV29-1 and TRBJ2-1, with TRBD2 matching over 13 bases. The CDR3 length is 17 residues. J gave up 6 bases and V 3 bases, and 11 bases lay outside the gene matches. Germline assignment: CDR1 SQVTM and CDR2 ANQGSEA. The DNA for the CDR3 is TGCAGCGTTGAGGCCCCGCTCGGACTAGCGGGAGCCAATGAGCAGTTCTTC. Its protein is CSVEAPLGLAGANEQFF.

The CDR3 nucleotides are TGCGCCAGCAGCCCCGGACTAGCGGGAGGACCGAGCGCAGATACGCAGTATTTT. The encoded protein is CASSPGLAGGPSADTQYF. The chain uses TRBV4-1 and TRBJ2-3, with 14 bases matching TRBD2. The CDR3 covers 18 residues. J gave up 4 bases and V 4 bases, and 10 bases lay outside the gene matches. The germline V gene encodes CDR1 MGHRA and CDR2 YSYEKL.

This chain links TRBV10-3 with TRBJ2-2; 10 bases are shared with TRBD2. The CDR3 covers 16 residues. Germline V CDR1 and CDR2: ENHRY, SYGVKD. The J segment lost 6 bases and the V segment lost 2 bases, leaving 6 bases of the junction unmatched. The CDR3 nucleotides are TGTGCCATCAGTGAGAGGGTAGCGGGAGGTCCCGGGGAGCTGTTTTTT. It specifies CAISERVAGGPGELFF.